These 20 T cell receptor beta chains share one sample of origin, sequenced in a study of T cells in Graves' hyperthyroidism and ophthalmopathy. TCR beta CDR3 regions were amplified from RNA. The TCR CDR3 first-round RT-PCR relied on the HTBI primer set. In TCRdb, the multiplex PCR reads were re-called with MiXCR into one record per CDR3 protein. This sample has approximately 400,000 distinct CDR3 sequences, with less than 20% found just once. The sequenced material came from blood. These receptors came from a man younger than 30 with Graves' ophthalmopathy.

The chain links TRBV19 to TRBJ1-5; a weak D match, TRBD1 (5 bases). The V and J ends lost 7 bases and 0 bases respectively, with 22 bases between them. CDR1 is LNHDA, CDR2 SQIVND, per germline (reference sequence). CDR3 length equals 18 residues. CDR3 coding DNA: TGTGCCAGTACCGACGACCTGACAGAAAGAAATAGCAATCAGCCCCAGCATTTT. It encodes CASTDDLTERNSNQPQHF. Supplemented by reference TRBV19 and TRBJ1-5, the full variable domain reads DGGITQSPKYLFRKEGQNVTLSCEQNLNHDAMYWYRQDPGQGLRLIYYSQIVNDFQKGDIAEGYSVSREKKESFPLTVTSAQKNPTAFYLCASTDDLTERNSNQPQHFGDGTRLSIL.

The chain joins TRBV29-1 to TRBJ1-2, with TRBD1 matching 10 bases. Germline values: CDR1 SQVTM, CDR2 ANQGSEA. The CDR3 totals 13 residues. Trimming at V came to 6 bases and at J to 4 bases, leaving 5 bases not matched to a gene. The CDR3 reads CSVGQGTSYGYTF. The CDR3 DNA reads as TGCAGCGTGGGACAGGGGACGAGCTATGGCTACACCTTC.

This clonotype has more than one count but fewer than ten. CDR3: CASTRTLPGVTDTQYF. For the CDR3, the DNA is TGTGCCAGCACTAGGACTCTACCGGGGGTCACAGATACGCAGTATTTT. The chain recombines TRBV27 with TRBJ2-3; maybe TRBD2 (6 bases). The CDR3 has 16 amino acids. The germline CDR1 and CDR2 sequences are MNHEY and SMNVEV (reference sequence). The V gene lost 7 bases and the J gene lost 2 bases, with 19 bases spanning the gap.

Here the CDR3 reads CASRPLAGGGDEQFF. The CDR3 coding sequence is TGTGCCAGCAGACCTCTAGCGGGGGGTGGAGATGAGCAGTTCTTC. This sequence joins TRBV7-9 and TRBJ2-1, with TRBD2 matching over 11 bases. The CDR3 length is 15 residues. With 6 bases clipped from V and 8 bases from J, the junction kept 9 bases outside the gene matches. Germline V CDR1 and CDR2: SEHNR, FQNEAQ (reference sequence).

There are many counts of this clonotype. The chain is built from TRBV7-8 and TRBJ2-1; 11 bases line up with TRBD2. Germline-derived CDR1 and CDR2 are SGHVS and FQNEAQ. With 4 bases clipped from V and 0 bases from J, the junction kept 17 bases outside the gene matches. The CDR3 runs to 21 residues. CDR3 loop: CASSSPKLAGALISSYNEQFF. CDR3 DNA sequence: TGTGCCAGCAGCTCGCCCAAACTAGCGGGGGCCCTCATTAGCTCCTACAATGAGCAGTTCTTC. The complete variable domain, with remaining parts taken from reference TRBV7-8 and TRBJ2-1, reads GAGVSQSPRYKVAKRGQDVALRCDPISGHVSLFWYQQALGQGPEFLTYFQNEAQLDKSGLPSDRFFAERPEGSVSTLKIQRTQQEDSAVYLCASSSPKLAGALISSYNEQFFGPGTRLTVL.

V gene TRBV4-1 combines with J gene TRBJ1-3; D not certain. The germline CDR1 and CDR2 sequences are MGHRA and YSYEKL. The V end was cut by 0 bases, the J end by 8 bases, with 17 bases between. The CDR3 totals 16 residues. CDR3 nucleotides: TGCGCCAGCAGCCAAGAATTCGGGCCTACACGGGACACCATATATTTT. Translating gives CASSQEFGPTRDTIYF.

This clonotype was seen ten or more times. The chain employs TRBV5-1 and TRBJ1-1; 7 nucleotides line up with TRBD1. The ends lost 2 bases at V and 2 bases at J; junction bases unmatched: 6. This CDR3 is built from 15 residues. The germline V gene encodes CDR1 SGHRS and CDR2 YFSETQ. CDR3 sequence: CASSLSGQQNTEAFF. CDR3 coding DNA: TGCGCCAGCAGCTTATCGGGACAGCAAAACACTGAAGCTTTCTTT.

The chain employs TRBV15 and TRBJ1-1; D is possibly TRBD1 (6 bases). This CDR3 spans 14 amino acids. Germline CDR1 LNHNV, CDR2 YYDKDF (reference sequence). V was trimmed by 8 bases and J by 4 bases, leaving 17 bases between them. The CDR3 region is CATGERGARTEAFF. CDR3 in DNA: TGTGCCACCGGGGAGCGGGGGGCGCGCACTGAAGCTTTCTTT.

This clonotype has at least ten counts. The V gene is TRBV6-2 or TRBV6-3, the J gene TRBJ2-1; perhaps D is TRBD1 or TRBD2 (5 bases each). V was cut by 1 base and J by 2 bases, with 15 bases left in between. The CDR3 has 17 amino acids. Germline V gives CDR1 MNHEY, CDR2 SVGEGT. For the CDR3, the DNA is TGTGCCAGCAGTTACTTGGGGATGGGACGGACCTACAATGAGCAGTTCTTC. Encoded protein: CASSYLGMGRTYNEQFF.

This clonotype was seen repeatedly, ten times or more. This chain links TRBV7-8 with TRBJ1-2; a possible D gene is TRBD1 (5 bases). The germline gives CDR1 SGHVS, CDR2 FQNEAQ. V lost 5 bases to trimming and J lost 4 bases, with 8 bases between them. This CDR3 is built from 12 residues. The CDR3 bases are TGTGCCAGCAGCCCCCAGGGCTATGGCTACACCTTC. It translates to CASSPQGYGYTF.

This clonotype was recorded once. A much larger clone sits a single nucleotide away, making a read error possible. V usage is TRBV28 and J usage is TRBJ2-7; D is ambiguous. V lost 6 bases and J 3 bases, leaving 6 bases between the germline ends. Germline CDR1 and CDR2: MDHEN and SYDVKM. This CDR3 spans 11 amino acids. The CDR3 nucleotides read TGTGCCAGCAGACGGAACTACGAGCAGTACTTC. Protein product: CASRRNYEQYF.

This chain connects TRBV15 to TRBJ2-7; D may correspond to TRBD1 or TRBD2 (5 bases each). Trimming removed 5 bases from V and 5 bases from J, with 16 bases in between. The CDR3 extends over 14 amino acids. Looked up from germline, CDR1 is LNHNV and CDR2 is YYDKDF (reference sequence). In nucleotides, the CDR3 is TGTGCCACCAGCTCCGGGACGGCACCCAACGAGCAGTACTTC. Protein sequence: CATSSGTAPNEQYF.

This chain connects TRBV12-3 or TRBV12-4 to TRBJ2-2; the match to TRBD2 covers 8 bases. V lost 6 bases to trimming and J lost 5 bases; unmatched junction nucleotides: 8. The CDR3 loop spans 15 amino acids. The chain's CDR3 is CASSVAGTGTGELFF. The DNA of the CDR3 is TGTGCCAGCAGCGTAGCGGGAACGGGGACCGGGGAGCTGTTTTTT.

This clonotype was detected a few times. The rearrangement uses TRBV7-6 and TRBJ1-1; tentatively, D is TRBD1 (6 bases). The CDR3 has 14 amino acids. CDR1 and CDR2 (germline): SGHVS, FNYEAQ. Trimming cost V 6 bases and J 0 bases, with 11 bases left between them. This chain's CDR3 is CASRRGDMNTEAFF. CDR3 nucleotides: TGTGCCAGCAGGAGGGGGGACATGAACACTGAAGCTTTCTTT.

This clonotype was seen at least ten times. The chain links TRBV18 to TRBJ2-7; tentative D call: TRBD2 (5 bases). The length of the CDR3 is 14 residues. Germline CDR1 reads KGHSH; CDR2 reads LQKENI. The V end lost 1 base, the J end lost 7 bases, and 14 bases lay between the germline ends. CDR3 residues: CASSPQGSSGEQYF. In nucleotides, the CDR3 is TGTGCCAGCTCACCACAGGGTTCGTCGGGGGAGCAGTACTTC.

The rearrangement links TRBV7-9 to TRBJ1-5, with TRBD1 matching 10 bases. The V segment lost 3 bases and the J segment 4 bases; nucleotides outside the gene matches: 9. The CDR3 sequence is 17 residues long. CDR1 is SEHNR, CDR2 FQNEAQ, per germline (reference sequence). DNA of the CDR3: TGTGCCAGCAGCTTTGATCCGGGACAGGGGAGGAATCAGCCCCAGCATTTT. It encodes CASSFDPGQGRNQPQHF.

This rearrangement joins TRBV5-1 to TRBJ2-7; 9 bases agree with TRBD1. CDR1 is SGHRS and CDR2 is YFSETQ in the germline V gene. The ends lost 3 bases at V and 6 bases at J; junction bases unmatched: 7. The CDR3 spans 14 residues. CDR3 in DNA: TGCGCCAGCAGCTCAGGGACAGGGAATCGCGAGCAGTACTTC. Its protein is CASSSGTGNREQYF.

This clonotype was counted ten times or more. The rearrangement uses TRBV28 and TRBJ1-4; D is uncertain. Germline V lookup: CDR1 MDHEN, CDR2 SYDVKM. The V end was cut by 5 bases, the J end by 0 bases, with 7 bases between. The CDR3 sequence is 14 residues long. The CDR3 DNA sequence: TGTGCCAGCAGTCGCAGGCCAACTAATGAAAAACTGTTTTTT. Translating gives CASSRRPTNEKLFF.

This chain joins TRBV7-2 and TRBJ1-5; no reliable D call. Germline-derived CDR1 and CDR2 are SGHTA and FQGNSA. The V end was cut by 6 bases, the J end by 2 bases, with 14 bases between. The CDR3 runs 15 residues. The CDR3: CASSSPPPGNQPQHF. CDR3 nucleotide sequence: TGTGCCAGCAGTTCCCCACCGCCTGGCAATCAGCCCCAGCATTTT.

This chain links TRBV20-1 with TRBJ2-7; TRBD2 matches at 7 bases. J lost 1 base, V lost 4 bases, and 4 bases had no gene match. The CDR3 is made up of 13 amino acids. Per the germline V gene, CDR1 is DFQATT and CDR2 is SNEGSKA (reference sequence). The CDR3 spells CSAIPGGSYEQYF. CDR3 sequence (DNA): TGCAGTGCTATCCCGGGGGGTTCCTACGAGCAGTACTTC.